This TCR beta chain appears in the sequencing data of a study of neurological immune-mediated disorders. Whole-study findings and limits: Sharing of CDR3 amino acid sequences among expanded clones across subjects was absent, suggesting private repertoires in all groups.

The table lists this clonotype with many counts. The antigen remains unidentified. The cDNA came from 5'RACE, which used 10-nucleotide random UMIs. TCRdb called the 5' RACE reads again in MiXCR, with one record for every CDR3 protein. The data contain some 47,000 distinct CDR3 sequences, 20% to 25% of them singletons. Described time point: technical triplicate 3. The study built unsorted libraries from 2 million PBMCs kept at -80 C. The length of the CDR3 is 18 residues. The TCR sequence derives from a man in his 60s with HTLV-1-associated myelopathy (HAM/TSP). Sequencing input: PBMCs. The gene calls are TRBV21-1 and TRBJ1-5; the table calls TRBD1, which could not be checked here. TRBV21-1 is a documented pseudogene. CDR3 sequence (DNA): TGTGCCAGCAGCTCCCCCCGGGACAGGGGGCGGAGCAATCAGCCCCAGCATTTT. This codes for CASSSPRDRGRSNQPQHF.